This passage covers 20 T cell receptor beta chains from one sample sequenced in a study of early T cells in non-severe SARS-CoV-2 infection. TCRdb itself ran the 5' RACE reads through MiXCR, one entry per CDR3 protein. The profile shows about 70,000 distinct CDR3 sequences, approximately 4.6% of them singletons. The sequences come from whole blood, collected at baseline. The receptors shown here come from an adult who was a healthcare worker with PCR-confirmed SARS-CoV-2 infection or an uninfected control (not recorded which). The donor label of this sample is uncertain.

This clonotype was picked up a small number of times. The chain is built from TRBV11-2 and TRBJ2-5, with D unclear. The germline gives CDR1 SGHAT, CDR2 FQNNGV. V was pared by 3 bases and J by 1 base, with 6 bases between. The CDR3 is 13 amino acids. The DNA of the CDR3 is TGTGCCAGCAGCTTTAACAGCCAAGAGACCCAGTACTTC. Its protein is CASSFNSQETQYF.

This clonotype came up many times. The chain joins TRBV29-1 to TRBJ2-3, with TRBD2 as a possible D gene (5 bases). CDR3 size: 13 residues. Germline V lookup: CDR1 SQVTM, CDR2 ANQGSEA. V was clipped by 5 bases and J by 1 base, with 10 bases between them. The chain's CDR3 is CSVPGIRTDTQYF. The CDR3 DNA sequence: TGCAGCGTTCCCGGGATCCGCACAGATACGCAGTATTTT.

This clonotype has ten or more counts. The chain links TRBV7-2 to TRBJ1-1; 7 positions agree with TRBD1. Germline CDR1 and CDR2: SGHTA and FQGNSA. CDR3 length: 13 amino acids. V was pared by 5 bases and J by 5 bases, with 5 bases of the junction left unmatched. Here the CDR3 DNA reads TGTGCCAGCAGCGCAGGGGGAGGGACTGAAGCTTTCTTT. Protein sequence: CASSAGGGTEAFF.

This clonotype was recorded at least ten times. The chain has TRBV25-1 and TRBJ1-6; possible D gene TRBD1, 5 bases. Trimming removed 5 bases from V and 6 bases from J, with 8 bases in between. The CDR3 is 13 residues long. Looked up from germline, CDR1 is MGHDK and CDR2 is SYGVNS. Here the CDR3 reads CASSRRGNSPLHF. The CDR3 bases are TGTGCCAGCAGTCGGAGGGGTAATTCACCCCTCCACTTT. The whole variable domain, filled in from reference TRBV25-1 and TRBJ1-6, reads EADIYQTPRYLVIGTGKKITLECSQTMGHDKMYWYQQDPGMELHLIHYSYGVNSTEKGDLSSESTVSRIRTEHFPLTLESARPSHTSQYLCASSRRGNSPLHFGNGTRLTVT.

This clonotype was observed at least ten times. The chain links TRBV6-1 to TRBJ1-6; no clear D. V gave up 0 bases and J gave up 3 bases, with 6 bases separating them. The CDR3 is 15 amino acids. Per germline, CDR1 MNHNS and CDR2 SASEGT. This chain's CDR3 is CASSEADGYNSPLHF. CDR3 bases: TGTGCCAGCAGTGAAGCGGACGGCTATAATTCACCCCTCCACTTT.

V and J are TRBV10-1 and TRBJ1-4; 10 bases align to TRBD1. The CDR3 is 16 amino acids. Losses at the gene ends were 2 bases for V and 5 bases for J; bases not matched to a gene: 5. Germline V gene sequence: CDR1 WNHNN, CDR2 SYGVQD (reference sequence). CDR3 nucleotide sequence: TGCGCCAGCAGTGAGGGTCCGGGACAGGGGAATGAAAAACTGTTTTTT. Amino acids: CASSEGPGQGNEKLFF.

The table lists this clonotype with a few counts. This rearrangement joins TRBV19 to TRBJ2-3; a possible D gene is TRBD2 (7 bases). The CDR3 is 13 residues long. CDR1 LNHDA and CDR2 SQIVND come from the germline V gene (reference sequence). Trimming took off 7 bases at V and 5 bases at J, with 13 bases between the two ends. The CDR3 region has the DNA TGTGCCAGTAAGGGGGGGCGAGTAGATACGCAGTATTTT. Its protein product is CASKGGRVDTQYF.

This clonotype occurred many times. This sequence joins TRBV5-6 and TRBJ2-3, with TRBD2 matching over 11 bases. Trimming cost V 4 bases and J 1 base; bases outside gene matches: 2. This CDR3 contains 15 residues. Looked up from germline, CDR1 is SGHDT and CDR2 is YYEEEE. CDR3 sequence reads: CASSEGLAGTDTQYF. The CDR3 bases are TGTGCCAGCAGCGAGGGACTAGCGGGCACAGATACGCAGTATTTT.

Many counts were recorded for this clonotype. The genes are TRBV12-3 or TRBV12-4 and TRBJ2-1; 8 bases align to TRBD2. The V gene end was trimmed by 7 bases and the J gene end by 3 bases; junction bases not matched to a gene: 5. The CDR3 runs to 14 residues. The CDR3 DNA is TGTGCCAGCATCACCGGGGGGGTCTACAATGAGCAGTTCTTC. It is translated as CASITGGVYNEQFF.

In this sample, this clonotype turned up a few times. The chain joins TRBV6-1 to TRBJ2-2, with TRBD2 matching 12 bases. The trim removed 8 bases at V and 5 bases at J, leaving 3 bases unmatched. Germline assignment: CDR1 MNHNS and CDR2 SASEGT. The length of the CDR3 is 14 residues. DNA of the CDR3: TGTGCCAGCGAAGGGACTAGCGGGACCGGGGAGCTGTTTTTT. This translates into CASEGTSGTGELFF.

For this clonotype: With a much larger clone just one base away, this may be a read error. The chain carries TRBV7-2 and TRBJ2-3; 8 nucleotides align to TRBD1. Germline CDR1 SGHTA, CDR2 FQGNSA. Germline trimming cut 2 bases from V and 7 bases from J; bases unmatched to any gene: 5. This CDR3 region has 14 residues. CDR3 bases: TGTGCCAGCAGCTTACGACAGGGGATAAATACGCAGTATTTT. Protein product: CASSLRQGINTQYF. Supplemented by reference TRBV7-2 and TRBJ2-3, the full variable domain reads GAGVSQSPSNKVTEKGKDVELRCDPISGHTALYWYRQSLGQGLEFLIYFQGNSAPDKSGLPSDRFSAERTGGSVSTLTIQRTQQEDSAVYLCASSLRQGINTQYFGPGTRLTVL.

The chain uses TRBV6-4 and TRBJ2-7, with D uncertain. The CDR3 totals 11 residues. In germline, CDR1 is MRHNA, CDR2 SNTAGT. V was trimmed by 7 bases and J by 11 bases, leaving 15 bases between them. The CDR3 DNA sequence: TGTGCCAGCACCCAGACTTCCCAAAAGTACTTC. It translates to CASTQTSQKYF.

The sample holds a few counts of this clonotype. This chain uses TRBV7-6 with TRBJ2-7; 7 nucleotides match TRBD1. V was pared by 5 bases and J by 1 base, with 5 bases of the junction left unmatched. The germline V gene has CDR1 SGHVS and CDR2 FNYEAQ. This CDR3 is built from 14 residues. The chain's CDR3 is CASSPRDRSYEQYF. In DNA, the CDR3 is TGTGCCAGCAGCCCCCGGGACAGATCCTACGAGCAGTACTTC.

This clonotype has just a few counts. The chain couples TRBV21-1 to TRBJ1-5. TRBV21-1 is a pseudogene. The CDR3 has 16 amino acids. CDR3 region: CASPGRTRDLNQPQHF. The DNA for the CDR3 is TGTGCCAGCCCTGGCCGAACCCGGGACTTAAATCAGCCCCAGCATTTT.

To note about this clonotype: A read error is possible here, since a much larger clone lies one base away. The CDR3 here is CARKDRVGARWDKQYF. Here the CDR3 DNA reads TGTGCCAGAAAGGACAGGGTAGGGGCACGCTGGGACAAGCAGTACTTC. V and J are TRBV27 and TRBJ2-7; 8 nucleotides align to TRBD1. The V gene's germline CDR1 is MNHEY and CDR2 SMNVEV (reference sequence). V was clipped by 9 bases and J by 8 bases; unmatched bases: 21. The CDR3 sequence is 16 residues long.

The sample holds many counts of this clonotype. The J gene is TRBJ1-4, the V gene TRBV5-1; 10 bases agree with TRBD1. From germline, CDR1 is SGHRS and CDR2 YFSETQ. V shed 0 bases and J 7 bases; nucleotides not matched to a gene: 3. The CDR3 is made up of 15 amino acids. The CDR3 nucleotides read TGCGCCAGCAGCTTGGAGGGGACAGGGGTTGAAAAACTGTTTTTT. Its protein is CASSLEGTGVEKLFF.

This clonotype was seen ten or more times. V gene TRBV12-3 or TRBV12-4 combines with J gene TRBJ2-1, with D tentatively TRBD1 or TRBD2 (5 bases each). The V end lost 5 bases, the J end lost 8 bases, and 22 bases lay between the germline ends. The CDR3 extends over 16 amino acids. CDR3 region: CASSRRSPGRGDEQFF. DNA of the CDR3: TGTGCCAGCAGTAGGAGGAGCCCGGGACGGGGCGATGAGCAGTTCTTC.

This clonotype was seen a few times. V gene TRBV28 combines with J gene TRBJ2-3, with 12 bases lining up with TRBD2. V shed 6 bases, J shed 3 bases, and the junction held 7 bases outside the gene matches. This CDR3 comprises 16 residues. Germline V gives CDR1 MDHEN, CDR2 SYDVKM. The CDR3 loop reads CASSGALAGGTDTQYF. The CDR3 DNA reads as TGTGCCAGCAGCGGGGCCCTAGCGGGGGGGACAGATACGCAGTATTTT.

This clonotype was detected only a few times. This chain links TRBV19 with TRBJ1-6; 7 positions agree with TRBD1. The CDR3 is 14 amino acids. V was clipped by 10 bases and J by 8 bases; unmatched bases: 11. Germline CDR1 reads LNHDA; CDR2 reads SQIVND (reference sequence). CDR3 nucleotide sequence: TGTGCCACCACCATGGGGCAGGGGGATTCACCCCTCCACTTT. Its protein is CATTMGQGDSPLHF.

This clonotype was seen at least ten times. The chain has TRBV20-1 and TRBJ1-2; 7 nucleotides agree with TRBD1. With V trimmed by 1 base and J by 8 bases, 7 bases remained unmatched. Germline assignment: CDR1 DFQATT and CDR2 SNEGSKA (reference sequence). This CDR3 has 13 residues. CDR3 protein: CSARAKGAVGYTF. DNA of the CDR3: TGCAGTGCTAGAGCAAAGGGGGCGGTAGGCTACACCTTC.